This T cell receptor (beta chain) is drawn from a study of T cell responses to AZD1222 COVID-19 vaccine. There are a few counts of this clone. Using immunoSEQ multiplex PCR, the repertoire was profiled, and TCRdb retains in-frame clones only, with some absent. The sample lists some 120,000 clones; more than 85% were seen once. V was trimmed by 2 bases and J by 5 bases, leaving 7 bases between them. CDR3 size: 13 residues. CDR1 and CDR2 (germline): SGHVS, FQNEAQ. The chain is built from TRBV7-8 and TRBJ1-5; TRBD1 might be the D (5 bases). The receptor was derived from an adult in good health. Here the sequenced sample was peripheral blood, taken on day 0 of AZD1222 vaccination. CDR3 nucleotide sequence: TGTGCCAGCAGCTTAAAAGGGGATCAGCCCCAGCATTTT. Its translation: CASSLKGDQPQHF. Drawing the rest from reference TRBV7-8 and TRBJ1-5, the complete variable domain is GAGVSQSPRYKVAKRGQDVALRCDPISGHVSLFWYQQALGQGPEFLTYFQNEAQLDKSGLPSDRFFAERPEGSVSTLKIQRTQQEDSAVYLCASSLKGDQPQHFGDGTRLSIL.